This T cell receptor (beta chain) was captured in a study of cytomegalovirus exposure and HLA in healthy donors. Findings and caveats of the study: TRBV6-2, TRBV6-3 and some other V segments were excluded as indistinguishable. Compared with the approximately 680-donor mean, an Asian-associated ancestry cluster reportedly had fewer N-insertions, according to a later analysis.

Primers included in the PCR were 60 Vbeta and 13 Jbeta primers. The assay was immunoSEQ multiplex PCR, and TCRdb's table has in-frame clones only and misses some. The repertoire holds about 150,000 clones, with around 75% as singletons. The CDR3 length is 15 residues. The V gene lost 11 bases and the J gene lost 0 bases, with 17 bases spanning the gap. Germline loops: CDR1 ENHRY, CDR2 SYGVKD. In the case of this clone: The antigen remains unidentified.

Material for sequencing was PBMCs. The TCR was taken from a man between 25 and 39 years old in good health and CMV-seronegative. This chain connects TRBV10-3 to TRBJ2-4, with a possible D match to TRBD2 (5 bases). As DNA, the CDR3 is TGTGCCTCCCGAGAGGGTTTTCTAGCCAAAAACATTCAGTACTTC. As protein: CASREGFLAKNIQYF.